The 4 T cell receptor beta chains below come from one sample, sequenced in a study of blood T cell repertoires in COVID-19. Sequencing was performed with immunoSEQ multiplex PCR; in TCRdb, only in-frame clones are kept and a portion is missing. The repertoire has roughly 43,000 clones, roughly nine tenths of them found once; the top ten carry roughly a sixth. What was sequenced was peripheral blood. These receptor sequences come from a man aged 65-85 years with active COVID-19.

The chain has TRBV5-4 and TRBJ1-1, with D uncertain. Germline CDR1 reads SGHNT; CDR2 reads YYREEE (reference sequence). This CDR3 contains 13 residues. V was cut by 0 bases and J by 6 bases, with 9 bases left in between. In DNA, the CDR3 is TGTGCCAGCAGCTTGGTTGCGACTCCTGAAGCTTTCTTT. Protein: CASSLVATPEAFF.

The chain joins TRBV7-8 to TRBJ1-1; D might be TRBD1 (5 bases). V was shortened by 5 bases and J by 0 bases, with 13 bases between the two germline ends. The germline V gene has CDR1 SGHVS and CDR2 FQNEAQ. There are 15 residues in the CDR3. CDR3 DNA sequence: TGTGCCAGCAGCCCCATTGAAGGGGTGAACACTGAAGCTTTCTTT. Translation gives CASSPIEGVNTEAFF.

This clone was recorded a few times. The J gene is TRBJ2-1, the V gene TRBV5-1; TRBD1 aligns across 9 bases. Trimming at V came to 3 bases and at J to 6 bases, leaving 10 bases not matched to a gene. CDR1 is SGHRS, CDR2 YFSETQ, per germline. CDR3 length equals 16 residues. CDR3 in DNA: TGCGCCAGCAGCTCTACTACACGGACAGGGGTCAATGAGCAGTTCTTC. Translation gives CASSSTTRTGVNEQFF.

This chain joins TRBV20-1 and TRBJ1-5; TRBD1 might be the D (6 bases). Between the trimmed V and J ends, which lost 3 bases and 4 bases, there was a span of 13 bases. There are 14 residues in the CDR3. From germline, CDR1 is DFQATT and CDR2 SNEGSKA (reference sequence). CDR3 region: CSASIGQGNQPQHF. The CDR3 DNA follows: TGCAGTGCTAGTATCGGGCAGGGGAATCAGCCCCAGCATTTT.